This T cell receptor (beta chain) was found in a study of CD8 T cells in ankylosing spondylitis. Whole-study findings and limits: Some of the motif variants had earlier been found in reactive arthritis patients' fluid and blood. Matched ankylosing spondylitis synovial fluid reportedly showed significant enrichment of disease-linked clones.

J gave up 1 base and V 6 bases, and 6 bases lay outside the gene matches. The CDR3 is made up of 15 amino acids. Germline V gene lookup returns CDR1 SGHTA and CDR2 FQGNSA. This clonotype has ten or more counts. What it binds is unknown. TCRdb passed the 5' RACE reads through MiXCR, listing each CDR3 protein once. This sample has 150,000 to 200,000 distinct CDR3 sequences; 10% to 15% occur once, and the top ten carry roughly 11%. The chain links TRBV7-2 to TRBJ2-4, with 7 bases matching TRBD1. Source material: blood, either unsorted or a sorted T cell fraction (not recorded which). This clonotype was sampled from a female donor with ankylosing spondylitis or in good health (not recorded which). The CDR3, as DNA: TGTGCCAGCAGTCCAGGGGGACGGGCCAAAAACATTCAGTACTTC. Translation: CASSPGGRAKNIQYF.